This entry concerns a single T cell receptor (beta chain). Its antigen remains unknown. These data belong to a study of T cell responses to AZD1222 COVID-19 vaccine. Broader study findings: The study found vaccine-associated CD4 TCRs spanning spike, dominant at 160-218 and 743-854. Reports indicate that nearly half of spike-specific TCRs are directed at unmutated variant regions.

Measured with immunoSEQ multiplex PCR; TCRdb has only the in-frame clones, and not every one. The table shows about 48,000 clones, with about 89% occurring only once. V lost 6 bases and J 2 bases, leaving 12 bases between the germline ends. CDR1 and CDR2 (germline): LNHDA, SQIVND (reference sequence). CDR3 length: 14 residues. This sequence was found in an adult who received the AZD1222 COVID-19 vaccine. The chain carries TRBV19 and TRBJ2-3; the D gene is possibly TRBD2 (5 bases). Sequences were derived from peripheral blood, sampled 28 days after the second AZD1222 dose. CDR3: CASRGDGFTDTQYF. For the CDR3, the DNA is TGTGCCAGTAGGGGAGACGGATTCACAGATACGCAGTATTTT.